The 10 T cell receptor beta chains given below trace back to one sample, sequenced in a study of T cell responses to AZD1222 COVID-19 vaccine. Sequenced by immunoSEQ multiplex PCR; TCRdb stores in-frame clones only, minus some. Here the sample spans 92,000 or so clones, roughly nine tenths being singletons. This specimen consisted of peripheral blood, obtained on day 0 of AZD1222 vaccination. These receptor sequences come from an adult in good health.

This chain's CDR3 is CASSSIPLAGLKYSNQPQHF. In nucleotides, the CDR3 is TGTGCCAGCAGCTCTATCCCCCTCGCGGGGTTGAAGTATAGCAATCAGCCCCAGCATTTT. The chain joins TRBV12-1 to TRBJ1-5. TRBV12-1 is an annotated pseudogene. This CDR3 comprises 20 residues.

The V gene is TRBV12-3 or TRBV12-4, the J gene TRBJ1-4; D call uncertain. Trimming took 1 base from V and 7 from J, leaving 4 bases between them. The CDR3 runs to 12 residues. CDR3 sequence (DNA): TGTGCCAGCAGTTTAGAGGTTGAAAAACTGTTTTTT. As protein: CASSLEVEKLFF.

V gene TRBV30 combines with J gene TRBJ1-1; maybe TRBD1 (5 bases). From germline, CDR1 is GTSNPN and CDR2 SVGIG (reference sequence). This CDR3 has 14 residues. V was cut by 2 bases and J by 4 bases, with 14 bases left in between. CDR3 residues: CAWSQTNGATEAFF. CDR3 coding DNA: TGTGCCTGGAGTCAGACTAACGGGGCCACTGAAGCTTTCTTT.

V and J are TRBV7-2 and TRBJ2-5, with D perhaps TRBD1 (5 bases). Trimming stripped 1 base from V and 9 bases from J, with 18 bases between. Germline V lookup: CDR1 SGHTA, CDR2 FQGNSA. This CDR3 spans 15 amino acids. The CDR3: CASSLEGSPERAQYF. The DNA for the CDR3 is TGTGCCAGCAGCTTAGAGGGGTCCCCCGAAAGGGCCCAGTACTTC.

CDR3 sequence reads: CASSYSTINTEAFF. The CDR3 nucleotides read TGTGCCAGCAGTTACTCGACGATCAACACTGAAGCTTTCTTT. The V call is TRBV6-5, the J call TRBJ1-1; D is undetermined. Germline assignment: CDR1 MNHEY and CDR2 SVGAGI. The CDR3 is 14 residues long. V was shortened by 0 bases and J by 2 bases, with 7 bases between the two germline ends.

The chain links TRBV13 to TRBJ2-7, with 7 bases that match TRBD1. The CDR3 covers 14 residues. From germline, CDR1 is PRHDT and CDR2 FYEKMQ (reference sequence). J lost 8 bases, V lost 5 bases, and 12 bases had no gene match. The CDR3 bases are TGTGCCAGCAGCCCCCGACAGGGCCCCGGGCAGCAGTACTTC. Its protein product is CASSPRQGPGQQYF.

J is TRBJ2-7 and V is TRBV6-5, with TRBD2 matching over 7 bases. This CDR3 has 14 residues. The V gene end was trimmed by 2 bases and the J gene end by 3 bases; junction bases not matched to a gene: 4. Germline V gene lookup returns CDR1 MNHEY and CDR2 SVGAGI. CDR3 in DNA: TGTGCCAGCAGTTACCTAACGGGGGGCTACGAGCAGTACTTC. As protein: CASSYLTGGYEQYF.

The J gene is TRBJ2-1, the V gene TRBV10-3, with D perhaps assigned TRBD1 or TRBD2 (5 bases each). This CDR3 spans 14 amino acids. Trimming took 5 bases from V and 8 from J, leaving 16 bases between them. Germline V gene lookup returns CDR1 ENHRY and CDR2 SYGVKD. The CDR3 loop is CAISNRGPGDEQFF. CDR3 in DNA: TGTGCCATCAGTAACCGGGGCCCCGGCGATGAGCAGTTCTTC.

V usage is TRBV23-1 and J usage is TRBJ1-4; possibly TRBD1 for D (6 bases). TRBV23-1 carries the ORF label, with uncertain function. The ends were cut back, 3 bases at V and 5 bases at J, with 19 bases in the middle. The CDR3 runs to 17 residues. The CDR3 is CASSHRGLWDLNEKLFF. CDR3 in DNA: TGCGCCAGCAGTCATCGGGGGCTGTGGGACCTAAATGAAAAACTGTTTTTT.

The V and J genes are TRBV7-2 and TRBJ2-1; D possibly matches TRBD1 or TRBD2 (5 bases each). Germline CDR1 is SGHTA and CDR2 is FQGNSA. V was pared by 1 base and J by 10 bases, with 11 bases between. The CDR3 is made up of 13 amino acids. CDR3 loop: CASSLGGTGEQFF. CDR3 coding DNA: TGTGCCAGCAGCTTAGGAGGGACGGGCGAGCAGTTCTTC.